These 2 T cell receptor beta chains share one sample of origin, sequenced in a study of Ad26.COV2.S vaccination and SARS-CoV-2 variants. Measured with immunoSEQ multiplex PCR; TCRdb has only the in-frame clones, and not every one. This table holds fewer than 55,000 clones, approximately 80% found once. Specimen: peripheral blood, collected after recovery from COVID-19. Receptors were obtained from a human donor who had recovered from COVID-19.

The V call is TRBV5-1, the J call TRBJ1-1, with D possibly being TRBD1 (6 bases). Germline V CDR1 and CDR2: SGHRS, YFSETQ. Trimming stripped 3 bases from V and 4 bases from J, with 13 bases between. This CDR3 is built from 14 residues. CDR3 sequence (DNA): TGCGCCAGCAGCTCCTCGACAGGCAGCACTGAAGCTTTCTTT. Translating it yields CASSSSTGSTEAFF.

This chain links TRBV2 with TRBJ1-1; 10 bases are a match to TRBD1. CDR3 length equals 13 residues. The germline V gene encodes CDR1 SNHLY and CDR2 FYNNEI. The V gene end was trimmed by 5 bases and the J gene end by 10 bases; junction bases not matched to a gene: 7. The CDR3 DNA is TGTGCCAGCAGTCAGACAGGGGGCGCTGGAGCTTTCTTT. Amino acid sequence: CASSQTGGAGAFF. Variable domain in full (rest from reference TRBV2 and TRBJ1-1): EPEVTQTPSHQVTQMGQEVILRCVPISNHLYFYWYRQILGQKVEFLVSFYNNEISEKSEIFDDQFSVERPDGSNFTLKIRSTKLEDSAMYFCASSQTGGAGAFFGQGTRLTVV.